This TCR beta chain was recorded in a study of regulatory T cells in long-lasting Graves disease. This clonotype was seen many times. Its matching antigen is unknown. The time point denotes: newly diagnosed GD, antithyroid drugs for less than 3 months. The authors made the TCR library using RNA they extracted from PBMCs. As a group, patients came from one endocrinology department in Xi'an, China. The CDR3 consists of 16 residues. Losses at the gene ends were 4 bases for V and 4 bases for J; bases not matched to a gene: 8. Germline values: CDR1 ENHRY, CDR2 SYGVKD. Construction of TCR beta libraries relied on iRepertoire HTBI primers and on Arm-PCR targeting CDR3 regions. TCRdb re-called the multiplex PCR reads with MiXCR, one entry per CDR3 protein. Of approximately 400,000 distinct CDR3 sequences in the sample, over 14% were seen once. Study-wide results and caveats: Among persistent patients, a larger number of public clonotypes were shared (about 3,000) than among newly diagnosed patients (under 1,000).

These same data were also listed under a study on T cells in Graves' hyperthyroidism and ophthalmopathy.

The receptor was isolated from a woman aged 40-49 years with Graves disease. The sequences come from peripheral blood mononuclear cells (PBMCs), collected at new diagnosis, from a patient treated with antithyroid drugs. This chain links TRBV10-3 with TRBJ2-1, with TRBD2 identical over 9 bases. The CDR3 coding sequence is TGTGCCATCAGTGGAAAAACTAGCGGGCGTTACAATGAGCAGTTCTTC. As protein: CAISGKTSGRYNEQFF.